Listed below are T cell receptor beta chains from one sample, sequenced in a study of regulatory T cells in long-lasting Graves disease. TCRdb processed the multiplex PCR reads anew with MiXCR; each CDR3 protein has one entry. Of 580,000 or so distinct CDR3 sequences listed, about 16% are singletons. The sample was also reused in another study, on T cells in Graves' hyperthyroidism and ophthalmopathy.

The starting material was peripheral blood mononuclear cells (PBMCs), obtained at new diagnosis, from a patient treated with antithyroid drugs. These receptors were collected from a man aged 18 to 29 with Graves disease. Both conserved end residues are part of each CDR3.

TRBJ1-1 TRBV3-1 CASSQDPGSGANTEAFF
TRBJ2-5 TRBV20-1 CSAILAAGLETQYF
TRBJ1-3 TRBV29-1 CSVELTGAGNTIYF
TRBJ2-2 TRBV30 CASGVPGELFF
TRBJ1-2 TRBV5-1 CASSPQGSNYGYTF
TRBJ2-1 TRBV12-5 CASGLGNEQFF
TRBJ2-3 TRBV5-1 CASRLTGGGTDTQYF
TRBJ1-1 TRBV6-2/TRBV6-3 CASSYSSGSSTEAFF
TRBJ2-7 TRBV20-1 CSASQASEQYF
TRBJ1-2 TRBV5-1 CASSAAASNYGYTF
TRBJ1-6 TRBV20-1 CSAARARNNSPLHF
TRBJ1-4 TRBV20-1 CSARDQGGQGEKLFF
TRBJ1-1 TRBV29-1 CSVFPTGATEAFF
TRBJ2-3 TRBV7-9 CASNGGTPDTQYF
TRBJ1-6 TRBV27 CASSYGGNSPLHF